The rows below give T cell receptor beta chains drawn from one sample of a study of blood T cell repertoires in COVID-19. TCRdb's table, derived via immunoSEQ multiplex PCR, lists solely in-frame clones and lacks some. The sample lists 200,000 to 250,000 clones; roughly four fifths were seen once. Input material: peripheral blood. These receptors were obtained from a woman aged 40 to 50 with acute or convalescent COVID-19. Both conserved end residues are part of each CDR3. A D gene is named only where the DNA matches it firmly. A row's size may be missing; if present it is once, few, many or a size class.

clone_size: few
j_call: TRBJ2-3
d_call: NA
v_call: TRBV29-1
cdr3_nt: TGCAGCGTTCGTTCCAGCACAGATACGCAGTATTTT
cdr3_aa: CSVRSSTDTQYF

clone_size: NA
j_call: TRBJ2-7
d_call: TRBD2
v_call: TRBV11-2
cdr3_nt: TGTGCCAGCAGCGTCGGACTAGCGTACGAGCAGTACTTC
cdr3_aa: CASSVGLAYEQYF

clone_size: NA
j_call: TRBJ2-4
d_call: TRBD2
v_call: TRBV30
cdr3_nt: TGTGCCTGGAGACTAGCGGGGTCAAACATTCAGTACTTC
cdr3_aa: CAWRLAGSNIQYF

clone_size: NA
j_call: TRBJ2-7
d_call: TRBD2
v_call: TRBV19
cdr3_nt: TGTGCCAGTAGTATAGGCGGGAGGGCCGAGCAGTACTTC
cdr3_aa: CASSIGGRAEQYF

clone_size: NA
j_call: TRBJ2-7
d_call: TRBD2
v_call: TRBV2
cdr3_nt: TGTGCCAGCAGGAGTACGGGACTAGCGGGACACGAGCAGTACTTC
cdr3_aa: CASRSTGLAGHEQYF

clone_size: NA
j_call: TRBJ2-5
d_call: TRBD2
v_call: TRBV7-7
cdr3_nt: TGTGCCAGCAGCTTATGGACTAGCGGGCAAGAGACCCAGTACTTC
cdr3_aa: CASSLWTSGQETQYF

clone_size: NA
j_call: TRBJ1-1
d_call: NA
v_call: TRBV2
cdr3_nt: TGTGCCAGCAGTGAGTACAAGAACACTGAAGCTTTCTTT
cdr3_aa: CASSEYKNTEAFF

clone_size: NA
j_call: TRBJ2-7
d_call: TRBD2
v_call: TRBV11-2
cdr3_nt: TGTGCCAGCAGCCCCCTGGGACTAACCTACGAGCAGTACTTC
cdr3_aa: CASSPLGLTYEQYF

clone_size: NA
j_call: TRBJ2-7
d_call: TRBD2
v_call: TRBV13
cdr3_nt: TGTGCCAGCAGCTTAGGCCTAGCGGAGGCTCTCGAGCAGTACTTC
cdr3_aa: CASSLGLAEALEQYF

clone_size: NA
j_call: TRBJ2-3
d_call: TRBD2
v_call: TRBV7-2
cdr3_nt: TGTGCCAGCAGCTTGGGGACTAGGCGTGATACGCAGTATTTT
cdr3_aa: CASSLGTRRDTQYF

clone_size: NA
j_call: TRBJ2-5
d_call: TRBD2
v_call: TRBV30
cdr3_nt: TGTGCCTGGAGTAGGGGACTAGCGGGGAGGCCAGAGACCCAGTACTTC
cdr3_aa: CAWSRGLAGRPETQYF

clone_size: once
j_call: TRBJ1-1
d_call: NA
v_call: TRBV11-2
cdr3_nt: TGTGCCAGCAGCTTAGAGATAACAGGGAGCACTGAAGCTTTCTTT
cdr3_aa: CASSLEITGSTEAFF

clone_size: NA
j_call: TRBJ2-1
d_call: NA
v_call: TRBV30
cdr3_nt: TGTGCCTGGATTGAGAACCACAATGAGCAGTTCTTC
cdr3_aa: CAWIENHNEQFF

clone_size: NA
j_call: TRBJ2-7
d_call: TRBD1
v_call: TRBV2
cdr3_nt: TGTGCCGGACGGACAGGGGGCTACGAGCAGTACTTC
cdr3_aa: CAGRTGGYEQYF

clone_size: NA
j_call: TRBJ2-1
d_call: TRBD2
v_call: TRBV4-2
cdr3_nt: TGTGCCAGCAGCCAACTAGCGGGAGGGCGGAACAATGAGCAGTTCTTC
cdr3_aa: CASSQLAGGRNNEQFF

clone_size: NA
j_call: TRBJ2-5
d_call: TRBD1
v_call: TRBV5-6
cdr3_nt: TGTGCCAGCAGCCCGGACAGGGGTAAAGAGACCCAGTACTTC
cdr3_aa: CASSPDRGKETQYF

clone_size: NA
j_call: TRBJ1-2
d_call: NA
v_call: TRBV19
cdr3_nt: TGTGCCAGTAGTACCCCACCGGGTGGCTACACCTTC
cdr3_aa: CASSTPPGGYTF

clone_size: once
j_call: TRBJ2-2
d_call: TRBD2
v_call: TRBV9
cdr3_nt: TGTGCCAGCAGCGCCGGGACTAGCACCGGGGAGCTGTTTTTT
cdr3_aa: CASSAGTSTGELFF

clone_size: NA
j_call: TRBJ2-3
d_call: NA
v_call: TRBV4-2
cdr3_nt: TGTGCCAGCAGCCAAGAAGTCGCGGGGATGAGCACAGATACGCAGTATTTT
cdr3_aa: CASSQEVAGMSTDTQYF

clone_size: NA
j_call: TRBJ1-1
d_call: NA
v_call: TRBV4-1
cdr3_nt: TGCGCCAGCAGCCCAATAGGGACAACGAACACTGAAGCTTTCTTT
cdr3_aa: CASSPIGTTNTEAFF

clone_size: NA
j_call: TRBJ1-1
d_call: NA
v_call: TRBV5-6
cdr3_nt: TGTGCCAGCAGTCGGAGGGAGGGCGCTGAAGCTTTCTTT
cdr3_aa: CASSRREGAEAFF

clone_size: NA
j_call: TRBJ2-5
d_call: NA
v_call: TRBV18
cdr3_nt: TGTGCCAGCTCACCCGCGTACCAAGAGACCCAGTACTTC
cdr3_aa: CASSPAYQETQYF

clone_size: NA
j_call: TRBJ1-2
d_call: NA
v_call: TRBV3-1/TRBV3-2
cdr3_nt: TGTGCCAGCAGCCAGGGCGGGAGAGATGGCTACACCTTC
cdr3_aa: CASSQGGRDGYTF

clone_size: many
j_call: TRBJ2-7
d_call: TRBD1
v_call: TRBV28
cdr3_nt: TGTGCCAGCAGGGGGACCGGGACAGGGTTCACCGAGCAGTACTTC
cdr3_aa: CASRGTGTGFTEQYF

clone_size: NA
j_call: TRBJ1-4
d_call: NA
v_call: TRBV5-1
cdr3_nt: TGCGCCAGCAGCTTGGCCGGGGATAATGAAAAACTGTTTTTT
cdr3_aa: CASSLAGDNEKLFF

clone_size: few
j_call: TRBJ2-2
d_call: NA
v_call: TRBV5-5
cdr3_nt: TGTGCCAGCAGTCTTGCGTCCGGGTTGGTGGCCGGGGAGCTGTTTTTT
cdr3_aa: CASSLASGLVAGELFF

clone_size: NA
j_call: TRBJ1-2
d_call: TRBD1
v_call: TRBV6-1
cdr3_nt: TGTGCCAGCAGTGAAGGTTACAGGGGCGCGAGGTATGGCTACACCTTC
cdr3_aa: CASSEGYRGARYGYTF

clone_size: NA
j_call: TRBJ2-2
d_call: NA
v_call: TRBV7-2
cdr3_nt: TGTGCCAGCAGCTTAACTAGAGGCGGGGAGCTGTTTTTT
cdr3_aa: CASSLTRGGELFF

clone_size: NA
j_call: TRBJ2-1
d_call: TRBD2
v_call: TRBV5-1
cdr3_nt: TGCGCCAGCAGCTCTAGCGGGGCATACAATGAGCAGTTCTTC
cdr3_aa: CASSSSGAYNEQFF

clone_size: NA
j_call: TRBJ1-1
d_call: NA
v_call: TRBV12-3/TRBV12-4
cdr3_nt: TGTGCCAGCAGGCCGGGACAGAACACTGAAGCTTTCTTT
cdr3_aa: CASRPGQNTEAFF

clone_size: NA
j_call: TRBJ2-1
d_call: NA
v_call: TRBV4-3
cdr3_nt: TGCGCCAGCAGCCAAACTAGTACGTACGATGAGCAGTTCTTC
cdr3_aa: CASSQTSTYDEQFF

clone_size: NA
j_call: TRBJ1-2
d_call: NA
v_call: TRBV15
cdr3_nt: TGTGCCACCAGCGTAGGCCCGGGGGGTGGCTATGGCTACACCTTC
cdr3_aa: CATSVGPGGGYGYTF

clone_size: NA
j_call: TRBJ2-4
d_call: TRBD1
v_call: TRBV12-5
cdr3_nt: TGTGCTAGTGGCCCCGCGGACAGGCAAGATTTGGGGGACATTCAGTACTTC
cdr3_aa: CASGPADRQDLGDIQYF

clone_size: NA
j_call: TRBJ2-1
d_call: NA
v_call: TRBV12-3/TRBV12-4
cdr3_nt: TGTGCCAGCAGTTCTGACAATGAGCAGTTCTTC
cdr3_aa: CASSSDNEQFF

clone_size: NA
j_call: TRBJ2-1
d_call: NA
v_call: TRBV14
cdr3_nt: TGTGCCAGCAGCCTATGGCTAGAGGACAATGAGCAGTTCTTC
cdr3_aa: CASSLWLEDNEQFF

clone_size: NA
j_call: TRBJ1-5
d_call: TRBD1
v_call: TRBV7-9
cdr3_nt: TGTGCCAGCAGCCACGGGACAGAGCAACCTTATAGCAATCAGCCCCAGCATTTT
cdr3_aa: CASSHGTEQPYSNQPQHF

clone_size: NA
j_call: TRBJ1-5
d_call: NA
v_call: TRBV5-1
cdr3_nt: TGCGCCAGCAGCCCGTTAGGAGATAGCAATCAGCCCCAGCATTTT
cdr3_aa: CASSPLGDSNQPQHF

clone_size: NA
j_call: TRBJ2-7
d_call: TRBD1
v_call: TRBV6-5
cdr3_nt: TGTGCCAGCAGTTATCGGACAGGGGGCACCGAGCAGTACTTC
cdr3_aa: CASSYRTGGTEQYF

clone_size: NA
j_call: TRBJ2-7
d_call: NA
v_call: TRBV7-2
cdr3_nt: TGTGCCAGCAGCATCACGGGACTCGCTAGCTACGAGCAGTACTTC
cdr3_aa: CASSITGLASYEQYF

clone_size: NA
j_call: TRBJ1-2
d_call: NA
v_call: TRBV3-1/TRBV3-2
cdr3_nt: TGTGCCAGCAGCCAAGAAGGCGGCAGGGTCTATGGCTACACCTTC
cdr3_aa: CASSQEGGRVYGYTF

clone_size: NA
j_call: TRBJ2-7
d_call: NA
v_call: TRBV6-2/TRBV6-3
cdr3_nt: NA
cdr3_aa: CASSSSTGSYEQYF

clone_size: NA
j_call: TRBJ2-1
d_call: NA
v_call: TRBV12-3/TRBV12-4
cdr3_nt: TGTGCCAGCAGTTTGAATACGGGAAATGAGCAGTTCTTC
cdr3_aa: CASSLNTGNEQFF

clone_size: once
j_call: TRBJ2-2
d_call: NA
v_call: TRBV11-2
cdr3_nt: TGTGCCAGCAGCTTACCGGGACAACCGAACACCGGGGAGCTGTTTTTT
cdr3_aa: CASSLPGQPNTGELFF

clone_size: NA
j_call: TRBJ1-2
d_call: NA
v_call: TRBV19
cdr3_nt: TGTGCCAGTAGCACTCCGGGACTCAACTATGGCTACACCTTC
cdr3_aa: CASSTPGLNYGYTF

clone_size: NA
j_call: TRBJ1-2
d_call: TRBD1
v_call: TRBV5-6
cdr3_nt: TGTGCCAGCAGTCCGGACAGGGTGGTCTCCTATGGCTACACCTTC
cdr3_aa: CASSPDRVVSYGYTF

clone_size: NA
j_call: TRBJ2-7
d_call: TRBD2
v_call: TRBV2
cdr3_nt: TGTGCCAGCAGTGCAAACAGGAGCGGGAACGAGCAGTACTTC
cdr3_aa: CASSANRSGNEQYF

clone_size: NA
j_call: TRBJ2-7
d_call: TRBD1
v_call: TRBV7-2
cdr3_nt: TGTGCCAGCAGCCCATACGGGACAGGGGATACCTACGAGCAGTACTTC
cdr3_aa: CASSPYGTGDTYEQYF

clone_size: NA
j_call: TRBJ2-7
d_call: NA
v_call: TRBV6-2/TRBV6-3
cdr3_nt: TGTGCCAGCAGCCACTTGTCCTACGAGCAGTACTTC
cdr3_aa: CASSHLSYEQYF

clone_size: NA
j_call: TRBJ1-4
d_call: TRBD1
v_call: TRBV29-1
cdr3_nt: TGCAGCGTTGAAGGCGGGACAGGGGGCATTGAAAAACTGTTTTTT
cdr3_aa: CSVEGGTGGIEKLFF

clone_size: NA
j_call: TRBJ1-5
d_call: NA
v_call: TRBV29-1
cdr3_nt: TGCAGCGTTGGACAGGGCAATCAGCCCCAGCATTTT
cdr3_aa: CSVGQGNQPQHF

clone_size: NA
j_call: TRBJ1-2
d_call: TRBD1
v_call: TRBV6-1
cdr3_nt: TGTGCCAGCAGCAATACAGGGGGCGCGAACTATGGCTACACCTTC
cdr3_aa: CASSNTGGANYGYTF

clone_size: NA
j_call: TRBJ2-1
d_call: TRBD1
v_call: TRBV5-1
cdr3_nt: TGCGCCAGCAGCCACGGACAGGGGAAGCAGTTCTTC
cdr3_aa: CASSHGQGKQFF

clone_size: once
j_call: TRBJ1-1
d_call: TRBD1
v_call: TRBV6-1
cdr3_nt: TGTGCCAGCAGTGACCCAGGGGGCACTGAAGCTTTCTTT
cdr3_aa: CASSDPGGTEAFF

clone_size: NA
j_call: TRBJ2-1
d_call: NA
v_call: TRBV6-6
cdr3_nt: TGTGCCAGCAGGGTCCCAGGGGAGGGTAATGAGCAGTTCTTC
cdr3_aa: CASRVPGEGNEQFF